This T cell receptor (beta chain) was sequenced during a study of glioma-infiltrating T cells after dendritic cell vaccination. The overall study: Samples are from glioblastoma patients in Phase I and II dendritic cell vaccine trials.

Blood PBMC samples: pre-vaccination, two weeks post third vaccination, and at tumor progression. The immunoSEQ assay amplified TCRB CDR3 from up to roughly 2 ug DNA. Sequencing was performed with immunoSEQ multiplex PCR; in TCRdb, only in-frame clones are kept and a portion is missing. Counted here are 93,000 or so clones, approximately 80% occurring once; the ten biggest clones make up approximately 12%. This CDR3 region has 14 residues. Germline values: CDR1 MNHNS, CDR2 SASEGT. With 1 base removed from V and 2 bases from J, the gap between germline ends came to 8 bases. The sequence was obtained from a human donor with glioblastoma. The chain links TRBV6-1 to TRBJ1-2, with D unresolved. The specimen was blood, collected before dendritic cell vaccination. CDR3 bases: TGTGCCAGCAGTGAAGGCGACGGGAACTATGGCTACACCTTC. It is translated as CASSEGDGNYGYTF.